This T cell receptor beta chain stems from a study of blood T cell repertoires in COVID-19. Across the study: There were acute and convalescent COVID-19 samples, and they came from the United States, Italy and Spain.

Sequencing was performed with immunoSEQ multiplex PCR; in TCRdb, only in-frame clones are kept and a portion is missing. The sample includes about 350,000 clones, over 75% of them seen just once. CDR1 is LGHNA and CDR2 is YNFKEQ in the germline V gene. CDR3 length: 12 amino acids. The ends were cut back, 2 bases at V and 9 bases at J, with 8 bases in the middle. The sequence came from a woman aged 25 to 39 who had recovered from COVID-19. What was sequenced was PBMCs or T cells enriched from blood (not recorded which). The rearrangement uses TRBV4-2 and TRBJ2-1, with D possibly TRBD2 on 6 matching bases. As DNA, the CDR3 is TGTGCCAGCAGCCAACCCGGGGGTGAGCAGTTCTTC. It yields the protein CASSQPGGEQFF.